The T cell receptor (beta chain) under discussion was sequenced for a study of neurological immune-mediated disorders. This clonotype was counted ten times or more. The authors made cDNA by 5'RACE with 10-nucleotide random UMIs. TCRdb fed the 5' RACE reads into MiXCR, producing one record per CDR3 protein. The sample lists tens of thousands of distinct CDR3 sequences, nearly 3.5% occurring once. Germline CDR1 reads ENHRY; CDR2 reads SYGVKD. The CDR3 extends over 16 amino acids. J gave up 5 bases and V 3 bases, and 12 bases lay outside the gene matches. The specimen was PBMCs. The chain recombines TRBV10-3 with TRBJ2-7; 8 nucleotides line up with TRBD1. This clonotype was sampled from a man between 35 and 55 years old with multiple sclerosis. CDR3 in DNA: TGTGCCATCAGTGATCTCACCCGGACAGGGTCCCACGAGCAGTACTTC. As protein: CAISDLTRTGSHEQYF.